What follows are 20 T cell receptor beta chains derived from one specimen sequenced in a study of T cell changes during pregnancy in multiple sclerosis. TCRdb's table, derived via immunoSEQ multiplex PCR, lists solely in-frame clones and lacks some. The data contain some 100,000 clones, 91% of them singletons. The sample here was peripheral blood, taken in the second trimester of pregnancy. The origin of the receptors is a female donor with multiple sclerosis, enrolled in a pregnancy study.

J is TRBJ2-1 and V is TRBV7-9; D gene unclear. The length of the CDR3 is 13 residues. The germline V and J ends were trimmed by 3 bases and 6 bases, with 9 bases remaining between them. Germline loops: CDR1 SEHNR, CDR2 FQNEAQ (reference sequence). The DNA of the CDR3 is TGTGCCAGCAGCTTTAAGCCGATCAATGAGCAGTTCTTC. This gives the protein CASSFKPINEQFF.

This chain uses TRBV25-1 with TRBJ2-1; D uncertain. The CDR3 length is 13 residues. Germline CDR1 reads MGHDK; CDR2 reads SYGVNS. Trimming removed 4 bases from V and 4 bases from J, with 8 bases in between. The CDR3 DNA reads TGTGCCAGCAGTGGACAAAGGTACAATGAGCAGTTCTTC. The encoded protein is CASSGQRYNEQFF.

This clone was observed once. One end of the junction does not line up with germline, which may come from a read error. J is TRBJ1-1 and V is TRBV5-4; D not resolved. This CDR3 is built from 14 residues. Germline V gives CDR1 SGHNT, CDR2 YYREEE (reference sequence). The chain's CDR3 is CASRLDQRSTEAFF. The CDR3 coding sequence is TGTGCCAGCAGGTTGGACCAAAGGAGCACTGAAGCTTTCTTT.

V and J are TRBV19 and TRBJ2-5; TRBD2 might be the D (5 bases). The V end lost 7 bases, the J end lost 2 bases, and 11 bases lay between the germline ends. The CDR3 contains 13 residues. Looked up from germline, CDR1 is LNHDA and CDR2 is SQIVND (reference sequence). The chain's CDR3 is CASNKDSQETQYF. The CDR3 DNA is TGTGCCAGTAATAAGGACTCACAAGAGACCCAGTACTTC.

The rearrangement uses TRBV6-5 and TRBJ1-2; D perhaps matches TRBD1 (6 bases). V lost 8 bases to trimming and J lost 2 bases, with 12 bases between them. Germline assignment: CDR1 MNHEY and CDR2 SVGAGI. The CDR3 is 13 residues long. This chain's CDR3 is CASHRDRNYGYTF. DNA of the CDR3: TGTGCCAGCCACAGGGACCGGAACTATGGCTACACCTTC.

The chain uses TRBV4-1 and TRBJ1-5, with unresolved D. The CDR3 is 17 amino acids. Trimming cost V 5 bases and J 0 bases, with 17 bases left between them. Germline CDR1 reads MGHRA; CDR2 reads YSYEKL. DNA for the CDR3: TGCGCCAGCAGCAACCTTCTCGGGATCGTTAGCAATCAGCCCCAGCATTTT. The encoded protein is CASSNLLGIVSNQPQHF.

The chain links TRBV11-2 to TRBJ2-5, with TRBD2 matching 11 bases. V lost 1 base to trimming and J lost 4 bases; unmatched junction nucleotides: 2. The CDR3 runs 15 residues. Germline CDR1 reads SGHAT; CDR2 reads FQNNGV. The CDR3, as DNA: TGTGCCAGCAGCTTAGGGCTAGCGGGAGGAGAGACCCAGTACTTC. This encodes CASSLGLAGGETQYF.

The rearrangement joins TRBV28 to TRBJ2-7; 8 bases map to TRBD2. The germline V gene encodes CDR1 MDHEN and CDR2 SYDVKM. With 2 bases clipped from V and 2 bases from J, the junction kept 2 bases outside the gene matches. This CDR3 spans 14 amino acids. DNA for the CDR3: TGTGCCAGCAGTTTAGGCGGGGGGCCCTACGAGCAGTACTTC. Protein: CASSLGGGPYEQYF.

The chain employs TRBV27 and TRBJ2-6; the match to TRBD1 covers 9 bases. Per germline, CDR1 MNHEY and CDR2 SMNVEV (reference sequence). V was clipped by 3 bases and J by 4 bases; unmatched bases: 10. This CDR3 contains 18 residues. The CDR3 loop is CASSFLVQGARGANVLTF. CDR3 sequence (DNA): TGTGCCAGCAGTTTCTTGGTACAGGGGGCGCGAGGGGCCAACGTCCTGACTTTC.

The rearrangement links TRBV5-4 to TRBJ2-7, with TRBD1 identical over 7 bases. The germline V gene encodes CDR1 SGHNT and CDR2 YYREEE (reference sequence). This CDR3 region has 13 residues. The V and J ends lost 3 bases and 3 bases, in that order; junction bases with no gene match: 3. The chain's CDR3 is CASSWDSFYEQYF. CDR3 bases: TGTGCCAGCAGCTGGGACAGCTTCTACGAGCAGTACTTC. Complete variable domain (other parts from reference TRBV5-4 and TRBJ2-7): ETGVTQSPTHLIKTRGQQVTLRCSSQSGHNTVSWYQQALGQGPQFIFQYYREEENGRGNFPPRFSGLQFPNYSSELNVNALELDDSALYLCASSWDSFYEQYFGPGTRLTVT.

This chain joins TRBV28 and TRBJ2-1, with 8 nucleotides matching TRBD1. After removal of 6 bases from V and 3 bases from J, the junction contained 7 bases not matched to a gene. The CDR3 extends over 15 amino acids. Germline V gene data show CDR1 as MDHEN and CDR2 as SYDVKM. The CDR3 loop reads CASRADRGLYNEQFF. CDR3 DNA sequence: TGTGCCAGCAGAGCTGACAGGGGACTCTACAATGAGCAGTTCTTC.

The chain has TRBV28 and TRBJ1-2; D is possibly TRBD1 (5 bases). CDR3 length: 15 residues. V lost 5 bases, J lost 5 bases, and 18 bases lay in between. The germline gives CDR1 MDHEN, CDR2 SYDVKM. The CDR3 DNA sequence: TGTGCCAGCAGTCCCATGGCAGGGTCCGAATATGGCTACACCTTC. Its protein is CASSPMAGSEYGYTF.

As to this clone: One end of the junction fails to match germline, which may point to a read error. CDR3 in amino acids: CASSPSVSSGRAKTTGELFF. The CDR3 DNA reads TGTGCTAGCAGCCCCTCAGTATCTAGCGGGAGGGCGAAAACCACCGGGGAGCTGTTTTTT. The chain couples TRBV7-7 to TRBJ2-2; 12 bases fit TRBD2. This CDR3 comprises 20 residues. Germline lookup yields CDR1 SSHAT and CDR2 FNYEAQ (reference sequence).

The chain links TRBV6-5 to TRBJ2-5, with unresolved D. CDR1 is MNHEY, CDR2 SVGAGI, per germline. V was trimmed by 2 bases and J by 5 bases, leaving 9 bases between them. This CDR3 has 13 amino acids. The CDR3 DNA follows: TGTGCCAGCAGTTACACGCTTCGGGAGACCCAGTACTTC. It codes for CASSYTLRETQYF.

The chain uses TRBV6-5 and TRBJ2-6; D not resolved. The CDR3 has 15 amino acids. The V gene lost 0 bases and the J gene lost 4 bases, with 7 bases spanning the gap. Germline loops: CDR1 MNHEY, CDR2 SVGAGI. DNA of the CDR3: TGTGCCAGCAGTTACTCACTGTCGGGGGCCAACGTCCTGACTTTC. Amino acid sequence: CASSYSLSGANVLTF.

The chain carries TRBV28 and TRBJ1-5; D possibly corresponds to TRBD1 (6 bases). V lost 1 base and J 0 bases, leaving 13 bases between the germline ends. The germline CDR1 and CDR2 sequences are MDHEN and SYDVKM. This CDR3 comprises 17 residues. The CDR3 is CASSLFRGTYSNQPQHF. The CDR3 coding sequence is TGTGCCAGCAGTTTATTCAGGGGTACATATAGCAATCAGCCCCAGCATTTT.

The V call is TRBV19, the J call TRBJ1-5; D is unclear. The CDR3 is 13 residues long. Germline V gene sequence: CDR1 LNHDA, CDR2 SQIVND (reference sequence). Trimming pared 6 bases from V and 0 bases from J, leaving 6 bases between. CDR3 loop: CASSTGSNQPQHF. CDR3 DNA: TGTGCCAGTAGCACGGGTAGCAATCAGCCCCAGCATTTT.

The chain combines TRBV28 with TRBJ2-7; tentative D call: TRBD2 (5 bases). The V gene lost 3 bases and the J gene lost 1 base, with 13 bases spanning the gap. CDR1 MDHEN and CDR2 SYDVKM come from the germline V gene. This CDR3 is 15 amino acids long. CDR3 protein: CASSFRGPYSYEQYF. The CDR3 coding sequence is TGTGCCAGCAGTTTCCGAGGGCCTTATTCCTACGAGCAGTACTTC.

The chain links TRBV6-5 to TRBJ2-2; 11 bases map to TRBD2. Germline CDR1 reads MNHEY; CDR2 reads SVGAGI. The CDR3 contains 16 residues. J was trimmed by 8 bases and V by 1 base; bases with no gene match: 6. The CDR3 DNA is TGTGCCAGCAGTTACTTAGCGGGAGGGCCAGGAGGGGAGCTGTTTTTT. Its protein is CASSYLAGGPGGELFF.

The chain is built from TRBV10-3 and TRBJ2-3; TRBD1 matches at 8 bases. This CDR3 region has 15 residues. Germline-derived CDR1 and CDR2 are ENHRY and SYGVKD. V dropped 7 bases and J dropped 2; count of bases not matched to a gene: 8. Written as DNA, the CDR3 is TGTGCCATCACTTCAAGACAGGGGTACACAGATACGCAGTATTTT. Amino acid sequence: CAITSRQGYTDTQYF.